Listed below are T cell receptor beta chains from one sample, sequenced in a study of regulatory T cells in long-lasting Graves disease. One entry per CDR3 protein, called by TCRdb with MiXCR from the multiplex PCR reads. This table has hundreds of thousands of distinct CDR3 sequences, around 30% appearing once. The sample here was peripheral blood mononuclear cells (PBMCs), taken when the disease was refractory, from a patient treated with antithyroid drugs. The receptors were sampled from a female donor with Graves disease. Both conserved end residues are part of each CDR3. Each record gives: V gene, clone size, D gene, J gene, CDR3 DNA, CDR3 protein. The D gene is left open where the match is weak. The size entry is marked missing in some rows and otherwise reads once, few, many or a size class.

v_gene: TRBV15; abundance: few; d_gene: -; j_gene: TRBJ1-3; CDR3nt: TGTGCCACCAGCTTTGGGATCTCTGGAAACACCATATATTTT; CDR3aa: CATSFGISGNTIYF
v_gene: TRBV19; abundance: -; d_gene: -; j_gene: TRBJ1-5; CDR3nt: TGTGCCTGTAGTATAATTCAAGGACAGCCCCAGCATTTT; CDR3aa: CACSIIQGQPQHF
v_gene: TRBV29-1; abundance: many; d_gene: TRBD2; j_gene: TRBJ2-7; CDR3nt: TGCAGCGTTGGGAGGCCTAGCGGGAGTTCCTACGAGCAGTACTTC; CDR3aa: CSVGRPSGSSYEQYF
v_gene: TRBV5-1; abundance: -; d_gene: -; j_gene: TRBJ1-1; CDR3nt: TGCGCCAGCAGCTACGGAAGCGGCGGTTCTGAAGCTTTCTTT; CDR3aa: CASSYGSGGSEAFF
v_gene: TRBV6-1; abundance: -; d_gene: -; j_gene: TRBJ2-1; CDR3nt: TGTGCCAGCAGTGAAGTCGCGGGGAGCTCCTACAATGAGCAGTTCTTC; CDR3aa: CASSEVAGSSYNEQFF
v_gene: TRBV7-2; abundance: few; d_gene: -; j_gene: TRBJ1-2; CDR3nt: TGTGCCAGCAGCTTAGTCCCCATCTATGGCTACACCTTC; CDR3aa: CASSLVPIYGYTF
v_gene: TRBV7-2; abundance: few; d_gene: -; j_gene: TRBJ2-7; CDR3nt: TGTGCCAGCAGCTTAAGGCTGGGGGGACTCTACGAGCAGTACTTC; CDR3aa: CASSLRLGGLYEQYF
v_gene: TRBV5-1; abundance: -; d_gene: TRBD2; j_gene: TRBJ2-2; CDR3nt: TGCGCCAGCAGCTTGGACCCCGGGAGGGCCAACGGGGAGCTGTTTTTT; CDR3aa: CASSLDPGRANGELFF
v_gene: TRBV5-1; abundance: few; d_gene: -; j_gene: TRBJ1-2; CDR3nt: TGCGCCAGCAGCTTGACAGGTCGGGTAACCTTC; CDR3aa: CASSLTGRVTF
v_gene: TRBV18; abundance: -; d_gene: -; j_gene: TRBJ1-2; CDR3nt: TGTGCCAGCTCAACAGGGAGACCCGGCTCTGTCACCTTC; CDR3aa: CASSTGRPGSVTF
v_gene: TRBV4-2; abundance: -; d_gene: -; j_gene: TRBJ1-2; CDR3nt: TGTGCCAGCAGTCGAAACAGGGACGGTGGCTACACCTTC; CDR3aa: CASSRNRDGGYTF
v_gene: TRBV6-1; abundance: -; d_gene: TRBD1; j_gene: TRBJ1-5; CDR3nt: TGTGCCAGCAGTGAAGCGGGAGGACAGGTCAATCAGCCCCAGCATTTT; CDR3aa: CASSEAGGQVNQPQHF
v_gene: TRBV3-1; abundance: -; d_gene: TRBD1; j_gene: TRBJ2-5; CDR3nt: TGTGCCAGCAGCCAAAAACAGGGGGTTTGGGAGACCCAGTACTTC; CDR3aa: CASSQKQGVWETQYF
v_gene: TRBV15; abundance: -; d_gene: -; j_gene: TRBJ2-5; CDR3nt: TGTGCCACCAGCAGGACAGTCCAAGAGACCCAGTACTTC; CDR3aa: CATSRTVQETQYF
v_gene: TRBV27; abundance: -; d_gene: -; j_gene: TRBJ1-5; CDR3nt: TGTGCCAGCAGTTTGTCGTCAGCGAATCAGCCCCAGCATTTT; CDR3aa: CASSLSSANQPQHF
v_gene: TRBV12-3/TRBV12-4; abundance: many; d_gene: TRBD1; j_gene: TRBJ1-5; CDR3nt: TGTGCCAGCAGCCTGACAGGGCGTCAGCCCCAGCATTTT; CDR3aa: CASSLTGRQPQHF
v_gene: TRBV28; abundance: few; d_gene: TRBD1; j_gene: TRBJ1-6; CDR3nt: TGTGCCAGCAGTCCCCAGGGGGGAGGATCACCCCTCCACTTT; CDR3aa: CASSPQGGGSPLHF
v_gene: TRBV12-3/TRBV12-4; abundance: many; d_gene: -; j_gene: TRBJ1-2; CDR3nt: TGTGCCAGCACCATCCGCACCGCTAACTATGGCTACACCTTC; CDR3aa: CASTIRTANYGYTF
v_gene: TRBV6-1; abundance: -; d_gene: -; j_gene: TRBJ1-1; CDR3nt: TGTGCCAGCAGTGAACGTCGGCAGGGAGGTAACACTGAAACTTTCTTT; CDR3aa: CASSERRQGGNTETFF
v_gene: TRBV7-2; abundance: few; d_gene: -; j_gene: TRBJ2-5; CDR3nt: TGTGCCAGCAGCAGACAGTCACGGGGGCAAGAGACCCAGTACTTC; CDR3aa: CASSRQSRGQETQYF
v_gene: TRBV6-1; abundance: -; d_gene: TRBD2; j_gene: TRBJ2-1; CDR3nt: TGTGCCAGCAGTGAATTTCTAGCGGTAAACTACAATGAGCAGTTCTTC; CDR3aa: CASSEFLAVNYNEQFF
v_gene: TRBV5-5; abundance: once; d_gene: -; j_gene: TRBJ1-4; CDR3nt: TGTGCCAGCAGCCCACGGGACAATCTGGGCGAAAAACTGTTTTTT; CDR3aa: CASSPRDNLGEKLFF